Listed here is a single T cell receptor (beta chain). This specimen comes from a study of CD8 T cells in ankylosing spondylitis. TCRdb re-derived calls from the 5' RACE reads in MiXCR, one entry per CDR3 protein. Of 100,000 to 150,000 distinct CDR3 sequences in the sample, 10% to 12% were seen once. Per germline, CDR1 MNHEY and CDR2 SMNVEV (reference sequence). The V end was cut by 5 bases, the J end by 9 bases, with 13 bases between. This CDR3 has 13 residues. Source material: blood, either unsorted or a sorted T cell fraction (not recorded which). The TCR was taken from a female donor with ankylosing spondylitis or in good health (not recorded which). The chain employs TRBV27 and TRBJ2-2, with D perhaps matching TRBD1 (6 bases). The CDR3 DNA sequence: TGTGCCAGCAGTAACACCAGGGGAAGGGAGCTGTTTTTT. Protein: CASSNTRGRELFF.